One TCR beta chain is described in this entry. Measured with immunoSEQ multiplex PCR; TCRdb has only the in-frame clones, and not every one. The sample records more than 1,200,000 clones, 98% to 99% being singletons. This entry belongs to a study of shared clonotypes between healthy human individuals. The donors, healthy adults who were HIV-negative, had experienced no recent acute infections or vaccinations. The germline CDR1 and CDR2 sequences are MNHEY and SVGAGI. The CDR3 has 14 residues. V lost 6 bases and J lost 9; bases outside the gene matches: 9. The specimen sequenced was naive CD4+ T cells sorted from blood. Indicated subset: CD45RA+ positively selected. The chain is built from TRBV6-5 and TRBJ2-1; TRBD2 matches 9 bases. The receptor was derived from a man under 40 in good health. CDR3 bases: TGTGCCAGCAGCCTGGTAGCGGGAGTCGGTGAGCAGTTCTTC. Translated, it gives CASSLVAGVGEQFF.